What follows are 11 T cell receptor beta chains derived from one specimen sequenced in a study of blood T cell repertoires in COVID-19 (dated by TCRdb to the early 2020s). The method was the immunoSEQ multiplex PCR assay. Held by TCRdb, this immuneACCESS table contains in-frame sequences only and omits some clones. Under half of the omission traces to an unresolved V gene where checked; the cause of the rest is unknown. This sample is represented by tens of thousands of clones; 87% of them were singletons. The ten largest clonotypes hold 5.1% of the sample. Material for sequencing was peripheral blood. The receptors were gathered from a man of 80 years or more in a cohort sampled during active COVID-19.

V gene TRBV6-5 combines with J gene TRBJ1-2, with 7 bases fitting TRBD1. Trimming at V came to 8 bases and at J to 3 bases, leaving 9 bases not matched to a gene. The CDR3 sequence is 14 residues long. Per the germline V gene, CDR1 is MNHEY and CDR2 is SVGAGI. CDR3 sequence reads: CASLRGREDYGYTF. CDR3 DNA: TGTGCCAGCTTGAGGGGGCGAGAGGACTATGGCTACACCTTC.

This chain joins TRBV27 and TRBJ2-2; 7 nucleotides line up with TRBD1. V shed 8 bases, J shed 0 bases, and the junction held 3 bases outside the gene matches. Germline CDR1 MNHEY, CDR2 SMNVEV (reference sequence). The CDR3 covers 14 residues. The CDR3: CASRQGANTGELFF. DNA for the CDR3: TGTGCCAGCCGACAGGGCGCGAACACCGGGGAGCTGTTTTTT.

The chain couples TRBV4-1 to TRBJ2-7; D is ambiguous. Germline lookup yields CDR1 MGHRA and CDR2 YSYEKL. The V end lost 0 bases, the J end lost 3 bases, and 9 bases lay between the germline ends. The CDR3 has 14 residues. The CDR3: CASSQDVSIYEQYF. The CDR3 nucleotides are TGCGCCAGCAGCCAAGATGTCAGTATCTACGAGCAGTACTTC.

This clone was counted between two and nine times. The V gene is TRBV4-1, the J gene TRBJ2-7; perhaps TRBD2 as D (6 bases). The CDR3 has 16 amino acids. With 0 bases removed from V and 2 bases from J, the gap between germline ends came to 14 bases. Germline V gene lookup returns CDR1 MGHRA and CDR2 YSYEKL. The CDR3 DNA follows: TGCGCCAGCAGCCAAGATTCGGGAGCGGGCCCCTACGAGCAGTACTTC. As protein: CASSQDSGAGPYEQYF.

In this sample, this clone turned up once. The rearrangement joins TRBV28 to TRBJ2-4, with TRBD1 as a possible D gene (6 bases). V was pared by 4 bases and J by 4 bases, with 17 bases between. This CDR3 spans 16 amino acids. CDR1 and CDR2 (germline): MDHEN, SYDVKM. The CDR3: CASSSGGQGLKNIQYF. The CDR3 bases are TGTGCCAGCAGTTCTGGGGGCCAGGGGCTGAAAAACATTCAGTACTTC.

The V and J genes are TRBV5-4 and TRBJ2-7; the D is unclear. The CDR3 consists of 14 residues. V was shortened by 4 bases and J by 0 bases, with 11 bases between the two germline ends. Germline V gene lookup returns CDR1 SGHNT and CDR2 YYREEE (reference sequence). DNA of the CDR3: TGTGCCAGCAGCCTGATGTCGAGCTCCTACGAGCAGTACTTC. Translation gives CASSLMSSSYEQYF.

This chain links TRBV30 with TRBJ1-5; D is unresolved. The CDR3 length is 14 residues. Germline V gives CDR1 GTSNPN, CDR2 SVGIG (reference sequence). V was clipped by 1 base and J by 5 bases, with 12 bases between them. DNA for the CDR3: TGTGCCTGGAGTGCTGGCGGCGTTTATCAGCCCCAGCATTTT. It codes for CAWSAGGVYQPQHF.

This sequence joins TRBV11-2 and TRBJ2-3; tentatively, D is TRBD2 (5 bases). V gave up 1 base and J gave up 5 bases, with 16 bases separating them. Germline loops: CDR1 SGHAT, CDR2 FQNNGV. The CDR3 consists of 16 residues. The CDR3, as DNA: TGTGCCAGCAGCTTAGGAAGCGGTTGGACCCAAGATACGCAGTATTTT. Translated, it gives CASSLGSGWTQDTQYF.

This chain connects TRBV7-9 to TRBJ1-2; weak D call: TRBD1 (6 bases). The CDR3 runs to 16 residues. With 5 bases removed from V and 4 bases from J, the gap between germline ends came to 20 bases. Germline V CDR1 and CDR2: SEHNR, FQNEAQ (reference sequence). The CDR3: CASSERDNFSPYGYTF. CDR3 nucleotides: TGTGCCAGCAGCGAAAGGGACAACTTCTCGCCCTATGGCTACACCTTC.

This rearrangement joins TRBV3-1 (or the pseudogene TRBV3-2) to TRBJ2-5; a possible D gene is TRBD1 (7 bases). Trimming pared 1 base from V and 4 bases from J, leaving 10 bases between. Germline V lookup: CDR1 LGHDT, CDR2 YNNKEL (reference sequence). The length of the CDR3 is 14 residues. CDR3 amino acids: CASSQAGGSETQYF. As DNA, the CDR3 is TGTGCCAGCAGCCAAGCAGGGGGGTCAGAGACCCAGTACTTC.

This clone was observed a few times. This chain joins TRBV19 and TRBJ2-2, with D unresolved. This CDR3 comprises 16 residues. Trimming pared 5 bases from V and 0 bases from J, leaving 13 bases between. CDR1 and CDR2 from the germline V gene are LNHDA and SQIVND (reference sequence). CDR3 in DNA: TGTGCCAGTAGTCCCTTAGCCTCCGCGAACACCGGGGAGCTGTTTTTT. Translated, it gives CASSPLASANTGELFF.